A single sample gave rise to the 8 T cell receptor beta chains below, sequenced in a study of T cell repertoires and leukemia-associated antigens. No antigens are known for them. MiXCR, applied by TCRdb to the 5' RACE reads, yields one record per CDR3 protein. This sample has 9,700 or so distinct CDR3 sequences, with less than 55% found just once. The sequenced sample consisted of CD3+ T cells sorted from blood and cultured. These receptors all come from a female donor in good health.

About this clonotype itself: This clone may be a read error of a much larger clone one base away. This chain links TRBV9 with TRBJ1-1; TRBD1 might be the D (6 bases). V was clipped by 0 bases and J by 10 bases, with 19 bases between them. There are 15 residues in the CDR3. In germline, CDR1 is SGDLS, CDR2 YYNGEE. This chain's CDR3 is CASSVGGGGHAGAFF. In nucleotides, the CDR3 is TGTGCCAGCAGCGTAGGCGGGGGGGGACACGCGGGAGCTTTCTTT.

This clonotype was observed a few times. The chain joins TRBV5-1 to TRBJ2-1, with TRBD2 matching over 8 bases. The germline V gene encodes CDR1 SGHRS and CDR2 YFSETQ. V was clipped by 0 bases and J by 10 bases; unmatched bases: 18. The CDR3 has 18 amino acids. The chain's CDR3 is CASSLAPTVVAGNEEQFF. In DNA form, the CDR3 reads TGCGCCAGCAGCTTGGCCCCCACGGTGGTAGCGGGAAACGAGGAGCAGTTCTTC.

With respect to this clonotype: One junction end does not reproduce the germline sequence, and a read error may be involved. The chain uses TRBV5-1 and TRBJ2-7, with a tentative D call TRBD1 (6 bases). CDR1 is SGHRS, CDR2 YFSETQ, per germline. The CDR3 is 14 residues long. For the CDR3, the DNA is TGCGCCAGCCCAACAGGGTTCACCACCTACGAGCAGTGCTTC. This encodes CASPTGFTTYEQCF.

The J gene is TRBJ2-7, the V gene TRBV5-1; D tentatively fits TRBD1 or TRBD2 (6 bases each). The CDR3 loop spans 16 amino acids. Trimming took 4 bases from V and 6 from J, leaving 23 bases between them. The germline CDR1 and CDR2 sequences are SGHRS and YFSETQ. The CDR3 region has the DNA TGCGCCAGCAGCCCGGCGAGGGGGGCGGCGTTAGGCGAGCAGTACTTC. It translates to CASSPARGAALGEQYF.

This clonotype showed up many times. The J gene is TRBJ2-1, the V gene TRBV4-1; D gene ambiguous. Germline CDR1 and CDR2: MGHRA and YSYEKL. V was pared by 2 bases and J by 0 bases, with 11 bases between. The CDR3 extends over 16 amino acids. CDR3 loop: CASSQLGTGSYNEQFF. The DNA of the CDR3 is TGCGCCAGCAGCCAACTCGGCACCGGCTCCTACAATGAGCAGTTCTTC.

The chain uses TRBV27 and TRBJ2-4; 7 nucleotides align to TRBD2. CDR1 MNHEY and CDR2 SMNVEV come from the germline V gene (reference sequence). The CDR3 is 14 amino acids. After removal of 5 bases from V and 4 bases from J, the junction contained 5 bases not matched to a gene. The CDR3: CASSPRDYKNIQYF. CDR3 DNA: TGTGCCAGCAGTCCCCGGGACTATAAAAACATTCAGTACTTC.

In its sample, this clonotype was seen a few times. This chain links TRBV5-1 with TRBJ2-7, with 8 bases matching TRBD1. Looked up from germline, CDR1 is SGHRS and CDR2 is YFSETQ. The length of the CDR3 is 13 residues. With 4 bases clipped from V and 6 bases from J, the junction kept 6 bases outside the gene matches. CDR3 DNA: TGCGCCAGCAGCACCTGGACAGGGCTCGAGCAGTACTTC. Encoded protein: CASSTWTGLEQYF.

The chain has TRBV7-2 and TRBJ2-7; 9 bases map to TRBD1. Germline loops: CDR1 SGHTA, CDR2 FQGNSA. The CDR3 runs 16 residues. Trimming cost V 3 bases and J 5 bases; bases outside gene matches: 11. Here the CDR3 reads CASSLVGTGMMNEQYF. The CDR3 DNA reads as TGTGCCAGCAGCTTGGTGGGGACAGGGATGATGAACGAGCAGTACTTC.